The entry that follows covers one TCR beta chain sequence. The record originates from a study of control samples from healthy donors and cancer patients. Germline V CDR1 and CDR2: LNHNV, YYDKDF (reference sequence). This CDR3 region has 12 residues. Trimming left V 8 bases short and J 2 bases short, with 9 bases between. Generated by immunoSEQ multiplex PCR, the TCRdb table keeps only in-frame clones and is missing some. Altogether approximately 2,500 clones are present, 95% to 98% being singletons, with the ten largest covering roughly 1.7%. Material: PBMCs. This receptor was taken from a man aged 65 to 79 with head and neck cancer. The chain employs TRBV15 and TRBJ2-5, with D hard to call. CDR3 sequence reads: CATGTAQETQYF. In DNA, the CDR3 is TGTGCCACCGGCACGGCACAAGAGACCCAGTACTTC.